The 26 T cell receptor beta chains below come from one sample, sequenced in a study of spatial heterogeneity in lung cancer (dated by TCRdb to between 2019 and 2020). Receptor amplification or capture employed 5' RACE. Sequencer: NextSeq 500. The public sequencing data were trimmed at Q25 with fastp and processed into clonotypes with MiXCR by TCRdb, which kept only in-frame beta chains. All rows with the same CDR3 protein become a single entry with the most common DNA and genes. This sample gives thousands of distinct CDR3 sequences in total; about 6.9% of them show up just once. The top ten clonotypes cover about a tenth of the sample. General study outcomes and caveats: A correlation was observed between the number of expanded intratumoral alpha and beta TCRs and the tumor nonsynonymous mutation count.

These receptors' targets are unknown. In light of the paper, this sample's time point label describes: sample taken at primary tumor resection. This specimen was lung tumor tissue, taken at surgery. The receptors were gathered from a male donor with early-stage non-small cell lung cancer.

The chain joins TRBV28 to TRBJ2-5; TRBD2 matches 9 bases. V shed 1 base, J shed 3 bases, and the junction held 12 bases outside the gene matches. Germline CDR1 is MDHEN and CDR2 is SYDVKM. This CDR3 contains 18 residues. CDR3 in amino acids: CASSLSDLAGVWEETQYF. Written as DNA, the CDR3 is TGTGCCAGCAGTTTATCTGACTTAGCGGGAGTATGGGAAGAGACCCAGTACTTC.

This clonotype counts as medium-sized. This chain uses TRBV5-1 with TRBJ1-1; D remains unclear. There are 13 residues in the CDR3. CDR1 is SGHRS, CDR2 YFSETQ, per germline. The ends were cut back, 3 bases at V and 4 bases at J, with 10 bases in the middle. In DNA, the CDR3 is TGCGCCAGCAGCTCGAATCTGGGCACTGAAGCTTTCTTT. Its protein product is CASSSNLGTEAFF.

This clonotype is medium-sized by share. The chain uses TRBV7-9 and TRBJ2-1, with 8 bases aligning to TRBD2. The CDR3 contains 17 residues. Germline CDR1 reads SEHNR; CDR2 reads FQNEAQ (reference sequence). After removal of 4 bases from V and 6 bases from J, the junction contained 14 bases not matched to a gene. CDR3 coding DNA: TGTGCCAGCAGCTACCCGGCGGCTAGCGGGCTCCGCAATGAGCAGTTCTTC. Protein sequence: CASSYPAASGLRNEQFF.

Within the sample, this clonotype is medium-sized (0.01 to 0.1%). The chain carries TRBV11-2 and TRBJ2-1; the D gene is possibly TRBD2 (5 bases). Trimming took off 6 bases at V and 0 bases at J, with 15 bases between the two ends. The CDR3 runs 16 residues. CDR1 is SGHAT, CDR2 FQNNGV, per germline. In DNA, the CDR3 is TGTGCCAGCAGGGAGGCACAAGCGGTCTCCTACAATGAGCAGTTCTTC. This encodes CASREAQAVSYNEQFF.

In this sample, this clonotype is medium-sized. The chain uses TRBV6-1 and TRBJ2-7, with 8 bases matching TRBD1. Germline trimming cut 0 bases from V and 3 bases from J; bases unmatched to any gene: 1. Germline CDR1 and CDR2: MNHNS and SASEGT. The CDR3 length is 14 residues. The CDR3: CASSEAGTGYEQYF. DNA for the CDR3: TGTGCCAGCAGTGAAGCCGGGACAGGCTACGAGCAGTACTTC.

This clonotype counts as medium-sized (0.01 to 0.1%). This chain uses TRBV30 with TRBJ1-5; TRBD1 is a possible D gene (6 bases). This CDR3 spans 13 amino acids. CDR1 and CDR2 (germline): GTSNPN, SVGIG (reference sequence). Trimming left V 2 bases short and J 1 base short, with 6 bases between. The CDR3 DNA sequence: TGTGCCTGGAGTCAGGGGAGCAATCAGCCCCAGCATTTT. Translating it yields CAWSQGSNQPQHF.

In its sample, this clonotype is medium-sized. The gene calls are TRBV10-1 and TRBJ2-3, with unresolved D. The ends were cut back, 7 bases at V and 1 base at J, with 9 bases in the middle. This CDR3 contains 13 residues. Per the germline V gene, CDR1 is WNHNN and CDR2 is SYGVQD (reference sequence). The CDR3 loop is CASNPSGTDTQYF. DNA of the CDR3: TGCGCCAGCAACCCGTCGGGCACAGATACGCAGTATTTT.

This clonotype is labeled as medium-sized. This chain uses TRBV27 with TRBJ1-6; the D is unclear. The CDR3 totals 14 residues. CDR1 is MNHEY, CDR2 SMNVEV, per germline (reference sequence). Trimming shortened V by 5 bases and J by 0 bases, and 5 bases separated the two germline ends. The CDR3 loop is CASSPSSYNSPLHF. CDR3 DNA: TGTGCCAGCAGTCCCAGCTCCTATAATTCACCCCTCCACTTT.

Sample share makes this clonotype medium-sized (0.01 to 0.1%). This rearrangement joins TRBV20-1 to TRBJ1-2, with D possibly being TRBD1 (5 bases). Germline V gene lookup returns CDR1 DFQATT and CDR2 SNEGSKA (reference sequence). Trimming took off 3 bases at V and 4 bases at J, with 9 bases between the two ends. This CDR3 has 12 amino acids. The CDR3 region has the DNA TGCAGTGCTAGTCAGGGAAGCTATGGCTACACCTTC. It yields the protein CSASQGSYGYTF.

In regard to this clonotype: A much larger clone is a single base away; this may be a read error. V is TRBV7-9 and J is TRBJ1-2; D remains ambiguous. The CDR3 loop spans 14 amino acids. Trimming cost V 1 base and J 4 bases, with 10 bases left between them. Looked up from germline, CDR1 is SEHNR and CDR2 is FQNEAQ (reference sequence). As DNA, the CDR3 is TGTGCCAGCAGCTTAGGACGAGCGGTCTATGGCTACACCTTC. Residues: CASSLGRAVYGYTF.

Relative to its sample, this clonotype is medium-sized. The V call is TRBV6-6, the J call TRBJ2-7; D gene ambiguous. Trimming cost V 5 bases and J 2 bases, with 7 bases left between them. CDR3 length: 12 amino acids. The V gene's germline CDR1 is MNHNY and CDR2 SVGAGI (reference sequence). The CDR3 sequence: CASSTHTYEQYF. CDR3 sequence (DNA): TGTGCCAGCAGTACTCACACCTACGAGCAGTACTTC.

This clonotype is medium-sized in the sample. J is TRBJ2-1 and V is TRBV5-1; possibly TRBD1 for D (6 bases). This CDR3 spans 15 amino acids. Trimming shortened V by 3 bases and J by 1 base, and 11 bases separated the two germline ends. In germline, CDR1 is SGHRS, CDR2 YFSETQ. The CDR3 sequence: CASSSKQGSYNEQFF. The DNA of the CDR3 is TGCGCCAGCAGCTCTAAACAGGGATCCTACAATGAGCAGTTCTTC.

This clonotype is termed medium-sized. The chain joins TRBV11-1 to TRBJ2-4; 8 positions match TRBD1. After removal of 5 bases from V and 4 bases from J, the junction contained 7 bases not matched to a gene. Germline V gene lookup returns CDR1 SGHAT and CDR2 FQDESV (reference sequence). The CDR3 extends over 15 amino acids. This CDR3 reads CASSPVGQGKNIQYF. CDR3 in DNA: TGTGCCAGCAGCCCCGTCGGACAGGGAAAAAACATTCAGTACTTC.

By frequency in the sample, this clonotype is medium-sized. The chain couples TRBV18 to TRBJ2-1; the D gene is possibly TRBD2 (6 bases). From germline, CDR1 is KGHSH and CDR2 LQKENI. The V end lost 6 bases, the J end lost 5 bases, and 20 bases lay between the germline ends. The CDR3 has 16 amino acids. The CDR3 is CASSPVGGAPNNEQFF. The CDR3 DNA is TGTGCCAGCTCCCCAGTCGGCGGGGCCCCCAACAATGAGCAGTTCTTC.

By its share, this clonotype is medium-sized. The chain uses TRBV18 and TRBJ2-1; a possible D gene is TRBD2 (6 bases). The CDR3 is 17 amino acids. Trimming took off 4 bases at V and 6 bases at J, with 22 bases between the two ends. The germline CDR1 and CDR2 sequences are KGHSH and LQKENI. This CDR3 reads CASSLRNSGRVRNEQFF. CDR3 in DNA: TGTGCCAGCTCACTACGAAATAGCGGTCGGGTTCGCAATGAGCAGTTCTTC.

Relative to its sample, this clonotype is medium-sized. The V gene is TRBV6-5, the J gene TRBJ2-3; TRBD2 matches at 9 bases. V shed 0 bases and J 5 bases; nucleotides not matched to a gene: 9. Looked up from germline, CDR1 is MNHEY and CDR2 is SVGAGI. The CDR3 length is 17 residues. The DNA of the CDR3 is TGTGCCAGCAGTTACTCACGAGCGGGGGGTTTGGGAGATACGCAGTATTTT. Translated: CASSYSRAGGLGDTQYF.

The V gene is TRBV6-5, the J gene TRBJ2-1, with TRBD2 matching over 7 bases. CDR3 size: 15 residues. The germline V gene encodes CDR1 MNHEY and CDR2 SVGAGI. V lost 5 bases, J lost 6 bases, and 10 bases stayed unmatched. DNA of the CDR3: TGTGCCAGCAGTCCCACGGGGGGAAGGGCCAATGAGCAGTTCTTC. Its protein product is CASSPTGGRANEQFF.

CDR3 in DNA: TGTGCCAGCAGTTTGTCTGCACCCCGTACTAGCGGGGGGCGAATCGAGCAGTTCTTC. It yields the protein CASSLSAPRTSGGRIEQFF. The chain couples TRBV28 to TRBJ2-1, with 12 nucleotides matching TRBD2. Unmatched junction bases numbered 19, after V lost 3 bases and J lost 10 bases. Germline V gene data show CDR1 as MDHEN and CDR2 as SYDVKM. The CDR3 covers 19 residues.

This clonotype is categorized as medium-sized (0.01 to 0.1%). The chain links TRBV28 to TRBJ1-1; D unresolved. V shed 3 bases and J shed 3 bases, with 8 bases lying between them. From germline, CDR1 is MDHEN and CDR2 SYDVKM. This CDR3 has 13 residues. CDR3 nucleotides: TGTGCCAGCAGTTTGGTGGCAGACACTGAAGCTTTCTTT. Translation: CASSLVADTEAFF.

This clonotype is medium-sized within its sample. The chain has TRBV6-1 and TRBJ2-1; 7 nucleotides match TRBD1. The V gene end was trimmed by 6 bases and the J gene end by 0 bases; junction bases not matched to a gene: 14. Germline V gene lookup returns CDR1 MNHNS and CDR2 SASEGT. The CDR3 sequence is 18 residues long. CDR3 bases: TGTGCCAGCAGGCCGGGACAGCCGCTTAGCAGCTCCTACAATGAGCAGTTCTTC. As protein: CASRPGQPLSSSYNEQFF.

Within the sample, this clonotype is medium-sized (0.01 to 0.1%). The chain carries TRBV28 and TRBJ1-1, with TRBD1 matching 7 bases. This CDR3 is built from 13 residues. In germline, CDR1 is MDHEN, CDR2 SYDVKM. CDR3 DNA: TGTGGGGCAGGGGGGCCCCTAGACACTGAAGCTTTCTTT. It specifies CGAGGPLDTEAFF. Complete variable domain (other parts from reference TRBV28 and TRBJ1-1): DVKVTQSSRYLVKRTGEKVFLECVQDMDHENMFWYRQDPGLGLRLIYFSYDVKMKEKGDIPEGYSVSREKKERFSLILESASTNQTSMYLCGAGGPLDTEAFFGQGTRLTVV.

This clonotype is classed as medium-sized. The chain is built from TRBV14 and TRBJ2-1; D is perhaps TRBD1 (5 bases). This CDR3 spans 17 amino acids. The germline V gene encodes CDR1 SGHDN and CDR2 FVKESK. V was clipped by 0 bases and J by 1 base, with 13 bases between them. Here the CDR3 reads CASSQDLAGRSYNEQFF. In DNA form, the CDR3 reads TGTGCCAGCAGCCAAGATCTCGCAGGGCGGTCCTACAATGAGCAGTTCTTC.

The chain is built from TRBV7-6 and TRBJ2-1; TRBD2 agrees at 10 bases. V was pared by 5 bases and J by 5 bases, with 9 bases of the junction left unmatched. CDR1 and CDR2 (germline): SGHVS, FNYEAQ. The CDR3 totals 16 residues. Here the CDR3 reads CASSDQWTSGHNEQFF. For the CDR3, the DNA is TGTGCCAGCAGCGATCAGTGGACTAGCGGACACAATGAGCAGTTCTTC. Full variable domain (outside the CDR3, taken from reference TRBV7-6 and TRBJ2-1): GAGVSQSPRYKVTKRGQDVALRCDPISGHVSLYWYRQALGQGPEFLTYFNYEAQQDKSGLPNDRFSAERPEGSISTLTIQRTEQRDSAMYRCASSDQWTSGHNEQFFGPGTRLTVL.

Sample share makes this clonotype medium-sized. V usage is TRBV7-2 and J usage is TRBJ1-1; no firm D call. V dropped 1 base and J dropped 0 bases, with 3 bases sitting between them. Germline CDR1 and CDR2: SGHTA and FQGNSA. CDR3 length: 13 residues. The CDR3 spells CASSLGMNTEAFF. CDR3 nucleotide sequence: TGTGCCAGCAGCTTAGGGATGAACACTGAAGCTTTCTTT.

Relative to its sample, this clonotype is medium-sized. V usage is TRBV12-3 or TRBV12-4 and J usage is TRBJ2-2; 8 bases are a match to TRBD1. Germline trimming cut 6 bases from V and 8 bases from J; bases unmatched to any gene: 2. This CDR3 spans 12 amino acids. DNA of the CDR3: TGTGCCAGCAGGGACAGGGTTGGGGAGCTGTTTTTT. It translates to CASRDRVGELFF.

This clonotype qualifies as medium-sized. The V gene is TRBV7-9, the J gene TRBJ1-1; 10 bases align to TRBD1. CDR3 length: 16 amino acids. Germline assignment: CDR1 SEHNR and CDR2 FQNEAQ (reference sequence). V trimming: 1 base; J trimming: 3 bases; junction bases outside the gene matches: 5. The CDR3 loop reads CASSLGQGAVDTEAFF. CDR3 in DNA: TGTGCCAGCAGCTTAGGACAGGGGGCAGTGGACACTGAAGCTTTCTTT.